This T cell receptor beta chain derives from a study of coeliac disease. TCRdb keeps only in-frame clones here, not all; method: immunoSEQ multiplex PCR. The sample holds just over 4,000 clones, around 60% seen once. The CDR3 totals 12 residues. Germline loops: CDR1 SGHTA, CDR2 FQGNSA. V lost 4 bases to trimming and J lost 8 bases; unmatched junction nucleotides: 3. This chain links TRBV7-2 with TRBJ2-3; 7 bases line up with TRBD2. The sequenced material came from lymphocytes from the gut lamina propria. The clonotype comes from a woman in her 30s without celiac disease. The CDR3 loop is CASSSGTITQYF. The CDR3 bases are TGTGCCAGCAGCTCCGGGACTATTACGCAGTATTTT. The whole variable domain, remainder taken from reference TRBV7-2 and TRBJ2-3, is GAGVSQSPSNKVTEKGKDVELRCDPISGHTALYWYRQSLGQGLEFLIYFQGNSAPDKSGLPSDRFSAERTGGSVSTLTIQRTQQEDSAVYLCASSSGTITQYFGPGTRLTVL.